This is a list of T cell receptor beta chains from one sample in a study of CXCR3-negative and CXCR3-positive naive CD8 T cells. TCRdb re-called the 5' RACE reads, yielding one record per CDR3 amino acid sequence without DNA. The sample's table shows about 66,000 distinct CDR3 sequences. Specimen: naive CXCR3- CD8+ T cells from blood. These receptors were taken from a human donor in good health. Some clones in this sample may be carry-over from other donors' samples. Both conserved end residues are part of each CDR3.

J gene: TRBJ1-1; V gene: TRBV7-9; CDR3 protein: CASSLGILNTEAFF
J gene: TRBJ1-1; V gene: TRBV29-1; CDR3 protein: CSVEAILLSGSTEAFF
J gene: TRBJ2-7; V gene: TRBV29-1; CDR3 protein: CSVASGSEQYF
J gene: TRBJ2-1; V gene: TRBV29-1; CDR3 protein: CSVEGTGGYNEQFF
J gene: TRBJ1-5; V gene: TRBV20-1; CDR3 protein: CSATSGGGQPQHF
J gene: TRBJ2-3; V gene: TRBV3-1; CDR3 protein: CATDPGRGLDGTDTQYF
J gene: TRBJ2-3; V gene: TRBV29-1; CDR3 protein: CSVEGGAGTDTQYF
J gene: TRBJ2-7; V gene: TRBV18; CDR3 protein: CASSPTGQSYEQYF
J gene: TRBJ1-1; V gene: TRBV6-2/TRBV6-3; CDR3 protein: CASRLSTGTGNTEAFF
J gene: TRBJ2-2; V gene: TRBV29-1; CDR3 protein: CSVYQGTGELFF
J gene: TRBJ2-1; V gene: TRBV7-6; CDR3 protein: CASSVAGGGWNEQFF
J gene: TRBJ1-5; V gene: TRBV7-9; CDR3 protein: CASSVSWDSNQPQHF
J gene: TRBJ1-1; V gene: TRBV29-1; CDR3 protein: CSVGQVNTEAFF
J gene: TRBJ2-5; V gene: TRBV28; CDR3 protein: CASSRTGAGTQYF
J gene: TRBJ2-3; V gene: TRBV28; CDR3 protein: CASSLKATDTQYF
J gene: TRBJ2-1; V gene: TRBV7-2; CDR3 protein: CASSSMGQYNEQFF
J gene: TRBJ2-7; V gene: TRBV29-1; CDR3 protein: CSVEDGRGNVRF
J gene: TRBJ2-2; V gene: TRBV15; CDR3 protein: CATTSPRDRDDGELFF
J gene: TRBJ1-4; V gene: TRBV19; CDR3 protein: CATRTDYNEKLFF
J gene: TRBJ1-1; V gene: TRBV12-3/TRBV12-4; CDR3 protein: CATESGTEAFF
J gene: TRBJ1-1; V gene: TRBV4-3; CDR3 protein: CASSLTRDGHTEAFF
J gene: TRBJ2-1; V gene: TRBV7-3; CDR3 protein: CASSSTSSYNEQFF
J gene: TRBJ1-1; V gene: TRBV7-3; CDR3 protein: CASSLTGAVTEAFF
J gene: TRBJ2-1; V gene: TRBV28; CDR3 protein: CASSLRTGRRGLDNEQFF
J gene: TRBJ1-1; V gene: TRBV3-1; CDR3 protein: CASSPGTGYMNTEAFF
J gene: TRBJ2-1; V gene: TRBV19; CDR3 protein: CASSILDSYNEQFF
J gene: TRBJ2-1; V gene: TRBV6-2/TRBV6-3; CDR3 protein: CASSYWDNEQFF
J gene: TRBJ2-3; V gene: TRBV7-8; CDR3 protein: CASTTSGSTDTQYF
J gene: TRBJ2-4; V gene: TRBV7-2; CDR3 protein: CASSRQLTGTGMGNIQYF
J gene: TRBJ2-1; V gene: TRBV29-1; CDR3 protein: CSASGQGAPNEQFF
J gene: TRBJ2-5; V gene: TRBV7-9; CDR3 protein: CASSPDRGETQYF
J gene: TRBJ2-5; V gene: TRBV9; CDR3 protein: CASSPHGGAVRETQYF
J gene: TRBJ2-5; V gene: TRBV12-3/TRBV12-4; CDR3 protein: CASSLVGAYPGTGTQYF
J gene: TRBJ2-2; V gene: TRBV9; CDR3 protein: CASSVGLAGDTGELFF
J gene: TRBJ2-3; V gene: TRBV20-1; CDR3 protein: CSARVGLAGGLGRTDTQYF
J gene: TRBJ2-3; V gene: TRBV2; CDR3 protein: CASSYSQGATTDTQYF
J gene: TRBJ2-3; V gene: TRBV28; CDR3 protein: CASSPQFSTDTQYF
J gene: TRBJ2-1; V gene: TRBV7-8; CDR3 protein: CASSPSPGQGPYNEQFF
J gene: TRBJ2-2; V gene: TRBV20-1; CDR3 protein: CSARDPGQGHTGELFF
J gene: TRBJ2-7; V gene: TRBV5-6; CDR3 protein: CASSWTGHHEQYF
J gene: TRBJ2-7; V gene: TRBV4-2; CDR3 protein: CASSQDLAVEQYF
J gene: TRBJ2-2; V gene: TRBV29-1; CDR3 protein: CSVEGGQVTNTGELFF
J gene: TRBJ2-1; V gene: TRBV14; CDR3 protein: CASSRGTSESYNEQFF
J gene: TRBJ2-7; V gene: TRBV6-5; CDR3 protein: CASSLGQLYEQYF
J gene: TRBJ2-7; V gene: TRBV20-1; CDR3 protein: CSASQVPEVLYEQYF
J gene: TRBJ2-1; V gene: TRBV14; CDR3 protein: CASGPHPTEQFF
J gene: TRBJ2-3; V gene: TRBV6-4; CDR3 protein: CASSEGDASDTQYF
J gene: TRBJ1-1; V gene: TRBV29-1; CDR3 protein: CSVVGHAEAFF
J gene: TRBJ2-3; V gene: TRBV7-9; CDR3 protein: CASRSSQGADTQYF
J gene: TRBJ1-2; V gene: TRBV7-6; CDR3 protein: CASSPHSEYGYTF
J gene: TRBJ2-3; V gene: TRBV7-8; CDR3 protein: CASSLGASGGDTQYF
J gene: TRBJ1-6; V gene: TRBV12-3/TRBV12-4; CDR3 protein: CASSWDRANSPLHF
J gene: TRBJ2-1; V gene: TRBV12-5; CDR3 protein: CASGRTGYNEQFF
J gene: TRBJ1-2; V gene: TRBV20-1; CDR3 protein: CSANRADYGYTF
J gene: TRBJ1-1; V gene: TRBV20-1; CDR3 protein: CSARDQGSNTEAFF
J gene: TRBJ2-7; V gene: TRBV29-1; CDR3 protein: CSVVVPQDRRQGSYEQYF